These 6 T cell receptor beta chains were sequenced from one sample in a study of T cells in Graves' hyperthyroidism and ophthalmopathy. The TCR beta CDR3 regions underwent amplification using RNA transcripts as the source. During a first-round RT-PCR of the TCR CDR3, the HTBI primer set was used. TCRdb reprocessed the multiplex PCR reads via MiXCR and lists one record per CDR3 protein. The sample records about 570,000 distinct CDR3 sequences, around 13% being singletons. Sequencing was performed on blood. The receptor set was obtained from a woman aged 40 to 50 with Graves' hyperthyroidism.

The chain joins TRBV30 to TRBJ2-2; 9 positions agree with TRBD2. The ends lost 4 bases at V and 0 bases at J; junction bases unmatched: 6. Germline lookup yields CDR1 GTSNPN and CDR2 SVGIG (reference sequence). The CDR3 covers 16 residues. Here the CDR3 DNA reads TGTGCCTGGACTAGCGGGGTTCTCGCGAACACCGGGGAGCTGTTTTTT. It encodes CAWTSGVLANTGELFF.

The gene calls are TRBV7-9 and TRBJ2-7; perhaps TRBD2 as D (6 bases). The CDR3 contains 12 residues. The germline V gene has CDR1 SEHNR and CDR2 FQNEAQ (reference sequence). The ends were cut back, 5 bases at V and 6 bases at J, with 11 bases in the middle. The CDR3 sequence is CASSRQEGEQYF. In DNA, the CDR3 is TGTGCCAGCAGCCGCCAGGAGGGCGAGCAGTACTTC.

This clonotype has at least ten counts. This chain connects TRBV16 to TRBJ2-7; tentative D call: TRBD1 (5 bases). Germline-derived CDR1 and CDR2 are KGHSY and FQNENV. The CDR3 is 14 residues long. Trimming cost V 2 bases and J 3 bases, with 11 bases left between them. The CDR3 bases are TGTGCCAGCAGCCAACGACAGTCATACTACGAGCAGTACTTC. Amino acid sequence: CASSQRQSYYEQYF.

In its sample, this clonotype was seen a few times. The J gene is TRBJ1-4, the V gene TRBV30; tentative D call: TRBD1 (6 bases). The CDR3 loop spans 16 amino acids. Germline assignment: CDR1 GTSNPN and CDR2 SVGIG (reference sequence). The germline V and J ends were trimmed by 3 bases and 0 bases, with 14 bases remaining between them. CDR3: CAWRPGARTTNEKLFF. As DNA, the CDR3 is TGTGCCTGGAGGCCAGGGGCCCGCACAACTAATGAAAAACTGTTTTTT. The full variable domain, with the rest looked up from reference TRBV30 and TRBJ1-4, is SQTIHQWPATLVQPVGSPLSLECTVEGTSNPNLYWYRQAAGRGLQLLFYSVGIGQISSEVPQNLSASRPQDRQFILSSKKLLLSDSGFYLCAWRPGARTTNEKLFFGSGTQLSVL.

CDR3 sequence: CASTRWGVGNQPQHF. CDR3 bases: TGTGCCAGCACCCGGTGGGGGGTAGGCAATCAGCCCCAGCATTTT. The chain carries TRBV5-6 and TRBJ1-5; the D gene is possibly TRBD1 (5 bases). V was cut by 6 bases and J by 2 bases, with 15 bases left in between. Germline values: CDR1 SGHDT, CDR2 YYEEEE. This CDR3 is 15 amino acids long. The whole variable domain, filled in from reference TRBV5-6 and TRBJ1-5, reads DAGVTQSPTHLIKTRGQQVTLRCSPKSGHDTVSWYQQALGQGPQFIFQYYEEEERQRGNFPDRFSGHQFPNYSSELNVNALLLGDSALYLCASTRWGVGNQPQHFGDGTRLSIL.

In its sample, this clonotype was seen a few times. V gene TRBV2 combines with J gene TRBJ1-1; D possibly corresponds to TRBD1 (5 bases). Germline-derived CDR1 and CDR2 are SNHLY and FYNNEI. This CDR3 is 15 amino acids long. V lost 7 bases and J lost 1, with 16 bases in between. Written as DNA, the CDR3 is TGTGCCAGCAAGGAGGGGTGGGGTCCGAACACTGAAGCTTTCTTT. Its protein is CASKEGWGPNTEAFF.